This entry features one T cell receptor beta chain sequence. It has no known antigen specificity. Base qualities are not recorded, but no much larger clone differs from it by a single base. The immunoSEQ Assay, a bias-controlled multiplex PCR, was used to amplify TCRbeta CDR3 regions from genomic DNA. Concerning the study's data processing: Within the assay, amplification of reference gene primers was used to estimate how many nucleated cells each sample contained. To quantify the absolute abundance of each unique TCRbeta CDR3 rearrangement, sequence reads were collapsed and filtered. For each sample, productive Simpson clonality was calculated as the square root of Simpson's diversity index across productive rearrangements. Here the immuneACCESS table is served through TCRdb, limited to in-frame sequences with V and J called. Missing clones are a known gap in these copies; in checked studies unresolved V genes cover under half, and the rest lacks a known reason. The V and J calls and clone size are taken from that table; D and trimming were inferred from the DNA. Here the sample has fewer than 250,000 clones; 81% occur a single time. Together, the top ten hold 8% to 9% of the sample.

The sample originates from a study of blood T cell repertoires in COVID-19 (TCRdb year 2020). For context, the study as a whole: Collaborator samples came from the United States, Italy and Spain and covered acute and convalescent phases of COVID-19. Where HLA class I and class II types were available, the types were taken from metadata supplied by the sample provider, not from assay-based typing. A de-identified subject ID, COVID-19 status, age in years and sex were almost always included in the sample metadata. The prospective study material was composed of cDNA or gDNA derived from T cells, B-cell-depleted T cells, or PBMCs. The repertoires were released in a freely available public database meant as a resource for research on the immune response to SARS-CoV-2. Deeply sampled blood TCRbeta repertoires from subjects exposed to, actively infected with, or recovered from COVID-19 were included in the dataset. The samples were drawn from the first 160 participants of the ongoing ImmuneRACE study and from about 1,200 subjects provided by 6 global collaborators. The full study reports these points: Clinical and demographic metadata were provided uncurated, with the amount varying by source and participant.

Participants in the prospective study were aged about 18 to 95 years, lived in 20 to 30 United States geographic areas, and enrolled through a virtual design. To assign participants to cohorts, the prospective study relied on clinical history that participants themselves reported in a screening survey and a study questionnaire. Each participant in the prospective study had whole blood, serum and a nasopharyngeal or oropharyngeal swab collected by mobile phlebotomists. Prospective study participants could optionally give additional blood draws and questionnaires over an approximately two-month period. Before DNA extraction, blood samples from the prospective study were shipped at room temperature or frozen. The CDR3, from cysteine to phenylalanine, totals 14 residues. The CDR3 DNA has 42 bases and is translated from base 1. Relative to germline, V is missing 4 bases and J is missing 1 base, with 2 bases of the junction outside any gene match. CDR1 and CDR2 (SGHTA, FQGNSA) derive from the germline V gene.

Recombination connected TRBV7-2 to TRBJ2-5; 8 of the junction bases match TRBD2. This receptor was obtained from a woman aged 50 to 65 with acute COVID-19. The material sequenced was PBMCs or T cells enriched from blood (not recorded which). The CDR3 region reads CASSSSGFQETQYF. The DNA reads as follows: TGTGCCAGCAGCTCTAGCGGGTTCCAAGAGACCCAGTACTTC.